This T cell receptor beta chain was documented in a study of cytomegalovirus exposure and HLA in healthy donors. About this clone: Its antigen is unknown.

60 Vbeta and 13 Jbeta primers were used in PCR. Sequenced by immunoSEQ multiplex PCR; TCRdb stores in-frame clones only, minus some. Of fewer than 200,000 clones listed, about four fifths are singletons. The V gene lost 3 bases and the J gene lost 3 bases, with 8 bases spanning the gap. The germline CDR1 and CDR2 sequences are SEHNR and FQNEAQ (reference sequence). The CDR3 consists of 13 residues. Study findings and constraints: Sequencing had likely introduced a cluster of highly shared sequence variants as an artifact.

Sequencing used PBMCs. The clonotype comes from a woman in her twenties or thirties in good health and CMV-seropositive. The gene calls are TRBV7-9 and TRBJ2-5; no clear D. The chain's CDR3 is CASSLGDKETQYF. The CDR3 DNA is TGTGCCAGCAGCTTGGGCGATAAAGAGACCCAGTACTTC.